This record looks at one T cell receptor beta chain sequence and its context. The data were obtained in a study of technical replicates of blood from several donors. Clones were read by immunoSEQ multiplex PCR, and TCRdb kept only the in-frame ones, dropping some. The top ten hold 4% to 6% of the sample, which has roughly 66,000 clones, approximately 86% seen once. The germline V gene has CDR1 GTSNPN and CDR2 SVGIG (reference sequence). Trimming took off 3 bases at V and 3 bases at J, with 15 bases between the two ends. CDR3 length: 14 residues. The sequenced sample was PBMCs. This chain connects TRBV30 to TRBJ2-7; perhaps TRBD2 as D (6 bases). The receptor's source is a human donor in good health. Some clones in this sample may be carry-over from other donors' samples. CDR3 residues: CAWRKGGTVYEQYF. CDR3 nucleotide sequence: TGTGCCTGGAGAAAGGGAGGCACCGTCTACGAGCAGTACTTC.